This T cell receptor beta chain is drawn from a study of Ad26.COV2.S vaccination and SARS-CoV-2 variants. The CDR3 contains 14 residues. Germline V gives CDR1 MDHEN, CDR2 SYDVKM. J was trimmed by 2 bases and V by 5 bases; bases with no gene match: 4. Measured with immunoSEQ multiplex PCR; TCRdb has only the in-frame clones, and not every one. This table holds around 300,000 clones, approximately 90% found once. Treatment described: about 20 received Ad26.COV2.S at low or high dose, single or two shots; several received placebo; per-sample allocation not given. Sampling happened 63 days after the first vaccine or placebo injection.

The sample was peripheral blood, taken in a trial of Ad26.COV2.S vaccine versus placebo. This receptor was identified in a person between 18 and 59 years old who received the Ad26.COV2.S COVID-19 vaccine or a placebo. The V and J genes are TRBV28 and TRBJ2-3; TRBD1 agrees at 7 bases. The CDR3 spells CASSQTGITDTQYF. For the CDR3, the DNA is TGTGCCAGCAGTCAGACAGGGATCACAGATACGCAGTATTTT. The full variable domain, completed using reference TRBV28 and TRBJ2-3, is DVKVTQSSRYLVKRTGEKVFLECVQDMDHENMFWYRQDPGLGLRLIYFSYDVKMKEKGDIPEGYSVSREKKERFSLILESASTNQTSMYLCASSQTGITDTQYFGPGTRLTVL.